The rows below give T cell receptor beta chains drawn from one sample of a study of blood T cell repertoires in COVID-19. Assay: immunoSEQ multiplex PCR; the TCRdb copy retains only in-frame clones and omits some. Of just over 300,000 clones listed, under 90% were seen once; the top ten hold roughly 4%. Source material: PBMCs or T cells enriched from blood (not recorded which). These receptors came from a man aged 25-45 years who had recovered from COVID-19. Each CDR3 is given with its conserved first and last residue. The D gene is left open where the match is weak. Rows give clone size only sometimes, using once, few, many, or a class for an expanded clone.

TRBD1	TRBJ2-3	TRBV7-6	-	TGTGCCAGCAGCTTAGCGCCCGGGACAGGGCTAGATACGCAGTATTTT	CASSLAPGTGLDTQYF
TRBD2	TRBJ2-3	TRBV24-1	-	TGTGCCACCAGTGATCGGACTAGCGGACCCCTGGGGGCTCCAGATACGCAGTATTTT	CATSDRTSGPLGAPDTQYF
TRBD1	TRBJ1-5	TRBV30	-	TGTGCCTGGAGGGACAGGGCCAATCAGCCCCAGCATTTT	CAWRDRANQPQHF
TRBD2	TRBJ2-1	TRBV10-1	-	TGCGCCAGCAGTGAAACTAGCGGGGAATACAATGAGCAGTTCTTC	CASSETSGEYNEQFF
TRBD2	TRBJ2-5	TRBV6-1	-	TGTGCCAGCAGTGCCCCGGGACTAGCGGGAGGAGAGACCCAGTACTTC	CASSAPGLAGGETQYF
-	TRBJ2-7	TRBV9	-	TGTGCCAGCAGCGTAGTTGAGGACGAGCAGTACTTC	CASSVVEDEQYF
TRBD1	TRBJ1-5	TRBV19	-	TGTGCCAGTAGTATAGATTCTCCATTCCGGGACAGGGGGCAAGATAGTCAGCCCCAGCATTTT	CASSIDSPFRDRGQDSQPQHF
-	TRBJ1-3	TRBV10-3	-	TGTGCCATAGGAGGGGCAGCACTCTCTGGAAACACCATATATTTT	CAIGGAALSGNTIYF
-	TRBJ1-5	TRBV20-1	few	TGCAGTGCTAGTAGGGGGGGTCTTTTCGGAAATCAGCCCCAGCATTTT	CSASRGGLFGNQPQHF
-	TRBJ1-4	TRBV11-2	-	TGTGCCAGCAGCCCTCCGGGGGTGGGACGGCTTAATGAAAAACTGTTTTTT	CASSPPGVGRLNEKLFF
TRBD2	TRBJ2-5	TRBV6-5	-	TGTGCCAGCAGGGCTAGCGGGGGCCACCAAGAGACCCAGTACTTC	CASRASGGHQETQYF
TRBD1	TRBJ1-1	TRBV27	few	TGTGCCAGCACATTGACAGGGGGAAACACTGAAGCTTTCTTT	CASTLTGGNTEAFF
-	TRBJ1-2	TRBV19	once	TGTGCCAGCAGCGGGGGAGGCCCCTATGGCTACACCTTC	CASSGGGPYGYTF
TRBD1	TRBJ2-1	TRBV3-1/TRBV3-2	-	TGTGCCAGCAGCGTCGGGACAGGGTACAATGAGCAGTTCTTC	CASSVGTGYNEQFF
-	TRBJ2-6	TRBV3-1/TRBV3-2	-	TGTGCCAGCAGCCAAACCCCCGGAGTTCTCGGGGCCAACGTCCTGACTTTC	CASSQTPGVLGANVLTF
-	TRBJ2-7	TRBV12-1	-	TGTGCCAGCAGCCCCGGAGGACTAGGGCGTTTGCAGTACTTC	CASSPGGLGRLQYF
TRBD1	TRBJ2-4	TRBV28	few	TGTGCCAGCAGGGACATGGGACAGGCCAAAAACATTCAGTACTTC	CASRDMGQAKNIQYF
-	TRBJ2-3	TRBV10-3	-	TGTGCCATCATGAGCGGGCGCAATACGCAGTATTTT	CAIMSGRNTQYF
-	TRBJ1-1	TRBV19	-	TGTGCCAGTAGTATCACGGACGGAGGTGGCACTGAAGCTTTCTTT	CASSITDGGGTEAFF
-	TRBJ2-3	TRBV7-9	-	TGTGCCAGCAGCCTAGCTTCTAGCACAGATACGCAGTATTTT	CASSLASSTDTQYF
-	TRBJ1-1	TRBV7-6	-	TGTGCCAGCAGCTCGGGACTAGAAAACACTGAAGCTTTCTTT	CASSSGLENTEAFF
TRBD2	TRBJ2-1	TRBV24-1	-	TGTGCCACCAGTGAATTAGCGGGAAGCTCCTACAATGAGCAGTTCTTC	CATSELAGSSYNEQFF
-	TRBJ1-2	TRBV5-8	-	TGTGCCAGCAGCTTGCCAGGGCTTAACTATGGCTACACCTTC	CASSLPGLNYGYTF
-	TRBJ2-7	TRBV28	-	TGTGCCAGCAGTTCTCCCGGGACAAGGAAGGCATACTCCTACGAGCAGTACTTC	CASSSPGTRKAYSYEQYF
-	TRBJ2-1	TRBV28	-	TGTGCCAGCAGCGGGGTATCGGGGAGGAGCTCCTACAATGAGCAGTTCTTC	CASSGVSGRSSYNEQFF
TRBD2	TRBJ2-1	TRBV6-5	-	TGTGCCAGCAGTTATGCTGCGGGGGGATACAATGAGCAGTTCTTC	CASSYAAGGYNEQFF
-	TRBJ1-4	TRBV4-1	-	TGCGCCAGCAGCCAAGTTGAAAGAACAGCTTATGAAAAACTGTTTTTT	CASSQVERTAYEKLFF
-	TRBJ1-5	TRBV27	-	TGTGCCAGCAGTTCCGGTCAGGTTAGCAATCAGCCCCAGCATTTT	CASSSGQVSNQPQHF